Given below is one T cell receptor beta chain in context. Its antigen is still unknown. This record belongs to a study of regulatory T cells in long-lasting Graves disease. Study-wide points: New patients shared fewer public clonotypes (approximately 970) than persistent patients did (around 2,900). The study found TRBV28, TRBJ1-2 and TRBJ2-5 favored in persistent disease. The sample size was small, and this may have reduced accuracy.

The time point: persistent/refractory GD, antithyroid drugs over 5 years with positive TRAb. Researchers made the TCR library from RNA that was extracted from PBMCs. Patients came through an endocrinology department, and that department was in Xi'an, China. From germline, CDR1 is MNHNS and CDR2 SASEGT. The length of the CDR3 is 15 residues. Trimming cost V 4 bases and J 6 bases, with 16 bases left between them. With iRepertoire HTBI primers and Arm-PCR of CDR3 regions, TCR beta libraries were built. TCRdb re-analysed the multiplex PCR reads in MiXCR, keeping a single row per CDR3 protein. The profile covers about 430,000 distinct CDR3 sequences, with 20% to 25% appearing a single time and over 11% taken by the ten largest.

The clonotype was recovered from a female donor with Graves disease. The source material was peripheral blood mononuclear cells (PBMCs), sampled when the disease was refractory, from a patient treated with antithyroid drugs. The chain has TRBV6-1 and TRBJ1-5, with D tentatively TRBD1 (5 bases). CDR3: CASSVQGGGGQPQHF. In nucleotides, the CDR3 is TGTGCCAGCAGTGTCCAGGGTGGAGGAGGTCAGCCCCAGCATTTT.